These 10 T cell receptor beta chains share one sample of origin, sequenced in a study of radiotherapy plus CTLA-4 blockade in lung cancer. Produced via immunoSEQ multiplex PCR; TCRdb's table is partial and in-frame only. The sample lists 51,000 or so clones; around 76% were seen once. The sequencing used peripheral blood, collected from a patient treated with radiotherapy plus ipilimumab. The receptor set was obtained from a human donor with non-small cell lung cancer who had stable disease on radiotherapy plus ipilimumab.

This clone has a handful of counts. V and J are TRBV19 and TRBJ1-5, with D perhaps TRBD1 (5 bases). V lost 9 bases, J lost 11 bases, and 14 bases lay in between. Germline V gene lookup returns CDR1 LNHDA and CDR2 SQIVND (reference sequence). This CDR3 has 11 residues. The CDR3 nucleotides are TGTGCCAGCCAGGACCTGGGGGCCCAGCATTTT. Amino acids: CASQDLGAQHF.

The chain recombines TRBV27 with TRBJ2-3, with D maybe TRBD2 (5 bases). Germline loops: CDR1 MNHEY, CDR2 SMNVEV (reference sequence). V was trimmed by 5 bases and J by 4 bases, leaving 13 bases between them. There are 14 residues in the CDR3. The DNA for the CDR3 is TGTGCCAGCAGTCCGGGGTTCCCCCCAGATACGCAGTATTTT. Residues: CASSPGFPPDTQYF.

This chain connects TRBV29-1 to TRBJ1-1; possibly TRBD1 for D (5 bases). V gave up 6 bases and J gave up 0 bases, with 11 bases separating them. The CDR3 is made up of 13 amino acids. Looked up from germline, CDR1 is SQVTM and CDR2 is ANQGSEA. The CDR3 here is CSVAGRLNTEAFF. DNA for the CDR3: TGCAGCGTGGCGGGACGGCTGAACACTGAAGCTTTCTTT.

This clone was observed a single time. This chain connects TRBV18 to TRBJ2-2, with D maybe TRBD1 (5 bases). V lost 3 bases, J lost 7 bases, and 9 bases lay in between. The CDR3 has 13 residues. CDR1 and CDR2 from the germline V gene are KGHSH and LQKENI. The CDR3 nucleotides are TGTGCCAGCTCACCTCAGGGCTTCGGGGAGCTGTTTTTT. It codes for CASSPQGFGELFF. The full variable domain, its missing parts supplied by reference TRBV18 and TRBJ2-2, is NAGVMQNPRHLVRRRGQEARLRCSPMKGHSHVYWYRQLPEEGLKFMVYLQKENIIDESGMPKERFSAEFPKEGPSILRIQQVVRGDSAAYFCASSPQGFGELFFGEGSRLTVL.

The CDR3 reads CASSLDRGFNQPQHF. The CDR3 nucleotides read TGTGCCAGCAGCTTGGACAGGGGATTCAATCAGCCCCAGCATTTT. The V gene is TRBV5-5, the J gene TRBJ1-5; TRBD1 matches 7 bases. This CDR3 region has 15 residues. The V and J ends lost 0 bases and 3 bases, in that order; junction bases with no gene match: 3. Germline values: CDR1 SGHKS, CDR2 YYEKEE (reference sequence).

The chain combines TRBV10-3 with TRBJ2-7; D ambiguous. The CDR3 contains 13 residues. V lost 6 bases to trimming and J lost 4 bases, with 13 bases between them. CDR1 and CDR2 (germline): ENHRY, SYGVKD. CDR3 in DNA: TGTGCCATCAGGACAACTGAGTATTACGAGCAGTACTTC. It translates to CAIRTTEYYEQYF.

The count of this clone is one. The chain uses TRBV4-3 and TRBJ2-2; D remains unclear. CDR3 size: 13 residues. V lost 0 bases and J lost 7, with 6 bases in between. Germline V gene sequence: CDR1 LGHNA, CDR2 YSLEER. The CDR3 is CASSQDWGGELFF. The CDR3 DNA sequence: TGCGCCAGCAGCCAAGATTGGGGCGGGGAGCTGTTTTTT.

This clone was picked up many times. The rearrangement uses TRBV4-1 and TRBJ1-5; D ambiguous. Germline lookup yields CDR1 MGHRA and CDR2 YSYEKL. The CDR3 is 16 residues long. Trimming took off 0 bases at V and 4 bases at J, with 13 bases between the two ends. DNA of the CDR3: TGCGCCAGCAGCCAAGAAGCGGGCGACGGTAATCAGCCCCAGCATTTT. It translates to CASSQEAGDGNQPQHF.

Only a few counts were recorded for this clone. The DNA for the CDR3 is TGTGCCAGTTGTCCAGGGAGCTCTGGGGCCAACGTCCTGACTTTC. Translating it yields CASCPGSSGANVLTF. The chain uses TRBV28 and TRBJ2-6; D tentatively fits TRBD1 or TRBD2 (5 bases each). V lost 9 bases, J lost 0 bases, and 12 bases lay in between. The CDR3 totals 15 residues. Per germline, CDR1 MDHEN and CDR2 SYDVKM.

The CDR3 nucleotides read TGTGCCAGTAGGAGGGACGCCCAGCTCTATGGCTACACCTTC. It translates to CASRRDAQLYGYTF. The rearrangement links TRBV19 to TRBJ1-2; possible D gene TRBD1, 5 bases. Germline loops: CDR1 LNHDA, CDR2 SQIVND (reference sequence). V shed 6 bases and J shed 4 bases, with 15 bases lying between them. This CDR3 region has 14 residues.